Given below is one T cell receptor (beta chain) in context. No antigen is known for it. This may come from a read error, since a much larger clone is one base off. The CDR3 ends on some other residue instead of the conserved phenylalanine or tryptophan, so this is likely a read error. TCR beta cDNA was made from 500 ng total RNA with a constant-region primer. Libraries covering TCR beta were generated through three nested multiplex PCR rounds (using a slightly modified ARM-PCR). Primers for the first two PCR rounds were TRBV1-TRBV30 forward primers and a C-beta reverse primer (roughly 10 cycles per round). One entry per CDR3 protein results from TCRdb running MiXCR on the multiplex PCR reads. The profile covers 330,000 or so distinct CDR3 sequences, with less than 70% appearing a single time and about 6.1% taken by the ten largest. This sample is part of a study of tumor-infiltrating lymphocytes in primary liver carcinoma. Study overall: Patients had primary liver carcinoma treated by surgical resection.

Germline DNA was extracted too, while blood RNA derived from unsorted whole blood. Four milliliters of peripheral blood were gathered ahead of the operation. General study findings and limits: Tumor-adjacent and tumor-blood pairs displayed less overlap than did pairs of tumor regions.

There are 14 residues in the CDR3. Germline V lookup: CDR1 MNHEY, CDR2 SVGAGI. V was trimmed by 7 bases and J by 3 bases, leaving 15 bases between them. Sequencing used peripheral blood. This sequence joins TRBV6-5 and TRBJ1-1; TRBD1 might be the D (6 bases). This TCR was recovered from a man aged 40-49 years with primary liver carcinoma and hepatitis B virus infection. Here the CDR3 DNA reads TGTGCCAGCACCGCCCGGGACACCCACACTGAAGCTTTCTCT. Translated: CASTARDTHTEAFS.